Sequencing of this T cell receptor beta chain was carried out in a study of blood T cells in healthy people across ages. Study observations and caveats: The authors considered diversity estimates from one million T cells to be underestimates.

A second PCR, run for about 6 to 11 cycles, used a sample-barcoded 5' primer plus a J-beta primer mix. Every cDNA was tagged by a template-switch adaptor with 12 random nucleotides. The study obtained at least 3 million CDR3-containing paired-end reads from every sample. Via MiXCR, TCRdb re-called the 5' RACE reads, giving one row per CDR3 protein. The table records more than 700,000 distinct CDR3 sequences, 35% to 50% of them present only once. A note on this clonotype: What it recognizes is unknown.

The study isolated at least 7 million PBMCs from each sample. Sequences were obtained from blood. This clonotype was obtained from a man older than 75 in good health.

In DNA, the CDR3 is TGTGCCAGCAGTGACTCGGGACTAGCGGGAGGGAACAATGAGCAGTTCTTC. It specifies CASSDSGLAGGNNEQFF. The rearrangement uses TRBV6-4 and TRBJ2-1; 16 nucleotides match TRBD2. This CDR3 is 17 amino acids long. CDR1 is MRHNA, CDR2 SNTAGT, per germline. V was pared by 0 bases and J by 5 bases, with 1 base of the junction left unmatched.